The clone carrying this T cell receptor beta chain has more than one count but fewer than ten. Antigen unknown. This CDR3 contains 11 residues. The germline V gene encodes CDR1 DFQATT and CDR2 SNEGSKA (reference sequence). V was clipped by 7 bases and J by 6 bases, with 13 bases between them. The entry originates in a study of cytomegalovirus exposure and HLA in healthy donors. Study results and caveats: Researchers reported in a later analysis that a missense DCLRE1C variant was tied to TCR beta V- and J-gene trimming. HLA-A and HLA-B allele assignments for most subjects were reportedly predicted accurately using TCR beta sequences.

Both 60 Vbeta primers and 13 Jbeta primers went into the PCR. TCRdb's table, derived via immunoSEQ multiplex PCR, lists solely in-frame clones and lacks some. Of around 90,000 clones in the sample, about 81% were seen once. Specimen: PBMCs. This chain uses TRBV20-1 with TRBJ2-7; no clear D. This receptor was identified in a woman in her forties in good health and CMV-seronegative. DNA for the CDR3: TGCAGTGTTCCCTCTTCGGGCGAGCAGTACTTC. This encodes CSVPSSGEQYF.